This TCR beta chain was identified during a study of response to subunit inactivated influenza vaccine (dated by TCRdb to about 2018). Concerning the study at large: Deep quantitative T cell receptor repertoire profiling was used in the study to track responses to a trivalent subunit inactivated influenza vaccine. General findings and caveats noted by the study authors: It was suggested by the authors that each seasonal influenza vaccination may recruit only a limited number of new T cells.

The trim is 7 bases for V and 4 bases for J, with a gap of 10 bases between the germline ends. The CDR3 spans 12 residues, from the cysteine through the phenylalanine. The sequence is cut down to CDR3 DNA, 36 bases in frame from base 1. The germline V gene specifies SGHAT as CDR1 and FQNNGV as CDR2. About this clonotype: Its specific antigen is unknown. Nothing much larger sits one base from this clone, and base qualities are not available.

Library generation was performed with RT-PCR. For sequencing, an Illumina HiSeq 2500 was employed. TCRdb's own reprocessing of the public reads used fastp at Q25 and MiXCR and kept productive beta chains. Rows are combined by CDR3 protein, so each entry shows the most common genes and DNA. The sample table lists 500,000 to 600,000 distinct CDR3 sequences, 13% of them with a count of one. The top ten clonotypes cover less than 15% of the sample. The sample's time point label is to be understood as: around 45 days after influenza vaccine administration. This clonotype originated in a man aged 50 to 60 who received an inactivated influenza vaccine. Donor details come from another sample of the same person, matched by shared clones. The rearrangement combines TRBV11-2 with TRBJ2-5; possibly the D gene is TRBD2, per 5 matching bases. Specimen: PBMCs from blood, collected 45 days after vaccination. The DNA is as follows: TGTGCCAGCACCTTCGGAGGAGAGACCCAGTACTTC. Its coded protein is CASTFGGETQYF.